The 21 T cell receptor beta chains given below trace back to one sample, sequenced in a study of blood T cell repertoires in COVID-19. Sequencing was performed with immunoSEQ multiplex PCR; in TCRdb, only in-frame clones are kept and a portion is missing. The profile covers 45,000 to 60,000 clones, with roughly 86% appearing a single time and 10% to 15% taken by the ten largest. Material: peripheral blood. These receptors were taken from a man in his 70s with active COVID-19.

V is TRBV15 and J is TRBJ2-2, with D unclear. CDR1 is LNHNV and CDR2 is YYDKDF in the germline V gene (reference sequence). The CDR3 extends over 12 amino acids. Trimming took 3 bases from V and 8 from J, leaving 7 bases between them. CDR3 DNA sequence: TGTGCCACCAGCAGGGTCCAGGGGGAGCTGTTTTTT. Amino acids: CATSRVQGELFF. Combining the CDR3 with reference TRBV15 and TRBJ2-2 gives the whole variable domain DAMVIQNPRYQVTQFGKPVTLSCSQTLNHNVMYWYQQKSSQAPKLLFHYYDKDFNNEADTPDNFQSRRPNTSFCFLDIRSPGLGDTAMYLCATSRVQGELFFGEGSRLTVL.

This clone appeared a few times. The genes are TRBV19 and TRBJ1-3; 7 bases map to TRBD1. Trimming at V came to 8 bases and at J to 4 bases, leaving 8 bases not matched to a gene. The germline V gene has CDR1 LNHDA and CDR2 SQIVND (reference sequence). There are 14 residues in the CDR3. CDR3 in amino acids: CASSPTGIGNTIYF. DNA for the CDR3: TGTGCCAGTTCCCCGACAGGGATCGGAAACACCATATATTTT.

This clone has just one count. Here the CDR3 DNA reads TGTGCCAGCAGCTTGAGACGGGACAATGAGCAGTTCTTC. Translating it yields CASSLRRDNEQFF. This sequence joins TRBV7-2 and TRBJ2-1, with D uncertain. This CDR3 has 13 amino acids. V was cut by 3 bases and J by 5 bases, with 8 bases left in between. Germline V CDR1 and CDR2: SGHTA, FQGNSA.

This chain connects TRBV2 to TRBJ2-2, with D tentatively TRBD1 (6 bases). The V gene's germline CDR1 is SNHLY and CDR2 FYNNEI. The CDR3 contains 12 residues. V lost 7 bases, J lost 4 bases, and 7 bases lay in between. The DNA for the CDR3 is TGTGCCAGCAACAGGGTCACCGGGGAGCTGTTTTTT. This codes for CASNRVTGELFF.

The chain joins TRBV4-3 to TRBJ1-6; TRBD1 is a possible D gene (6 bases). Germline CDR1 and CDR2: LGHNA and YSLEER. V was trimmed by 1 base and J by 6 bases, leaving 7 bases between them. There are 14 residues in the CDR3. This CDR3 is CASSQGTANSPLHF. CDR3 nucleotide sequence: TGCGCCAGCAGCCAAGGGACAGCTAATTCACCCCTCCACTTT.

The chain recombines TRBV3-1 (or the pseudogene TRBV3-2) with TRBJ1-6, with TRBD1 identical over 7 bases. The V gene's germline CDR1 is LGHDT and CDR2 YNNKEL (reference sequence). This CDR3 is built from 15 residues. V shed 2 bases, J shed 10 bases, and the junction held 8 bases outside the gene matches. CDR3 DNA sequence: TGTGCCAGCAGCCAAACGACAGGGCCATCCTCACCCCTCCACTTT. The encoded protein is CASSQTTGPSSPLHF.

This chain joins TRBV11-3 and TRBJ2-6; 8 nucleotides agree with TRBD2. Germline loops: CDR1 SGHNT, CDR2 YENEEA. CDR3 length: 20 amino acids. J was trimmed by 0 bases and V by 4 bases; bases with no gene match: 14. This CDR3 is CASSYYAGLAGFSGANVLTF. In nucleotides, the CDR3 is TGTGCCAGCAGCTACTATGCGGGGCTAGCGGGCTTCTCTGGGGCCAACGTCCTGACTTTC.

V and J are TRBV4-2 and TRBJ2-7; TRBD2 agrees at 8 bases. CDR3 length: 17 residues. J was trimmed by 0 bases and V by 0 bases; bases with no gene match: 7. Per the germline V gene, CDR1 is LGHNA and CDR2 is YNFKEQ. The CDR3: CASSQDPAGGPSYEQYF. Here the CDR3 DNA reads TGTGCCAGCAGCCAAGATCCGGCGGGGGGTCCCTCCTACGAGCAGTACTTC.

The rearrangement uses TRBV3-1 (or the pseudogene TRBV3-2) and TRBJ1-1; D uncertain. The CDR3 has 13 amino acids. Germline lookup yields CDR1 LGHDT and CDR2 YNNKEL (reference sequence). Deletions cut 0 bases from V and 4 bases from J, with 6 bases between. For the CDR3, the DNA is TGTGCCAGCAGCCAAGATGGAGCCACTGAAGCTTTCTTT. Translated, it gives CASSQDGATEAFF.

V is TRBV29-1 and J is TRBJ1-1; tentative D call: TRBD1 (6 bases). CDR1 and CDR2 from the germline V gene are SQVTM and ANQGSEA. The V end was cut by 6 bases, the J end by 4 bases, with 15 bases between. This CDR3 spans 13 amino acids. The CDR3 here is CSVPQGWGTEAFF. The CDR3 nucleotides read TGCAGCGTGCCACAGGGATGGGGCACTGAAGCTTTCTTT.

The CDR3 DNA sequence: TGTGCCAGCAGCCCTACAGGGGGCCCATCCACTGAAGCTTTCTTT. Translated: CASSPTGGPSTEAFF. V usage is TRBV7-9 and J usage is TRBJ1-1; 9 bases match TRBD1. The CDR3 totals 15 residues. CDR1 is SEHNR, CDR2 FQNEAQ, per germline (reference sequence). The ends lost 5 bases at V and 4 bases at J; junction bases unmatched: 8.

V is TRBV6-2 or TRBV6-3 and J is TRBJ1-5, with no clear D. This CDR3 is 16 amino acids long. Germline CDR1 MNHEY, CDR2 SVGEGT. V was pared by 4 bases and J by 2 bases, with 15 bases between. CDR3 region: CASSSLVGRGNQPQHF. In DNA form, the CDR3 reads TGTGCCAGCAGTTCCCTTGTGGGCCGCGGCAATCAGCCCCAGCATTTT.

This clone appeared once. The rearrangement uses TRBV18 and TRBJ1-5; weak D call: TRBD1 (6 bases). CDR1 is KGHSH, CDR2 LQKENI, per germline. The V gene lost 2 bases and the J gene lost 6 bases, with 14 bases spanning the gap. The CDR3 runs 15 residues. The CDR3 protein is CASSPNRDGSQPQHF. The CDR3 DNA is TGTGCCAGCTCACCAAACAGGGACGGAAGTCAGCCCCAGCATTTT.

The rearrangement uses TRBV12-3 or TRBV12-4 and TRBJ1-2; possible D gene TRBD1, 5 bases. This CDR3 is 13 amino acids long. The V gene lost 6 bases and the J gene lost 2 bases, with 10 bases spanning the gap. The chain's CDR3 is CASSPDSNYGYTF. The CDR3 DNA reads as TGTGCCAGCAGCCCCGACAGCAACTATGGCTACACCTTC.

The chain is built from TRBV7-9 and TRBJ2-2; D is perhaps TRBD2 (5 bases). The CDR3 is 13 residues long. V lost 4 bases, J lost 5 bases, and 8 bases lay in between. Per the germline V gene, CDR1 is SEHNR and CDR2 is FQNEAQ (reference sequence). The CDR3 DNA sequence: TGTGCCAGCAGCTCCCGGAGGACCGGGGAGCTGTTTTTT. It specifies CASSSRRTGELFF.

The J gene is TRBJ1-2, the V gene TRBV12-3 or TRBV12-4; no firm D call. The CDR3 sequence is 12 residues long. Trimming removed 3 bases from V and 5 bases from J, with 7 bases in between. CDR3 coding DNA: TGTGCCAGCAGTTTCGCAGGATATGGCTACACCTTC. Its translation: CASSFAGYGYTF.

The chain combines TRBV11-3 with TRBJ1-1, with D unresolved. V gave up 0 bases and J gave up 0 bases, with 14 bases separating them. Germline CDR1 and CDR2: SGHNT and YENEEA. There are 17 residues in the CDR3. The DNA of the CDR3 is TGTGCCAGCAGCTTAGATTCGGGAGGCCAACTGAACACTGAAGCTTTCTTT. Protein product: CASSLDSGGQLNTEAFF.

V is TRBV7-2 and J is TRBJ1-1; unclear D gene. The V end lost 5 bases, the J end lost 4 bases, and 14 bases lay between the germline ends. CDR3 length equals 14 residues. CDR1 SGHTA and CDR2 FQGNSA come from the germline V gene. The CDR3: CASSVAAGVTEAFF. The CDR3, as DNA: TGTGCCAGCAGCGTCGCCGCGGGTGTCACTGAAGCTTTCTTT.

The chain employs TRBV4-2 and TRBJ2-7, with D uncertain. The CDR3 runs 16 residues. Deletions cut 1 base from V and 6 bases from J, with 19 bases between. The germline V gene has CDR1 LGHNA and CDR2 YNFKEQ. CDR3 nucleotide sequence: TGTGCCAGCAGCCAAGTATCGGCAGATTTATGGAGCGAGCAGTACTTC. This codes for CASSQVSADLWSEQYF.

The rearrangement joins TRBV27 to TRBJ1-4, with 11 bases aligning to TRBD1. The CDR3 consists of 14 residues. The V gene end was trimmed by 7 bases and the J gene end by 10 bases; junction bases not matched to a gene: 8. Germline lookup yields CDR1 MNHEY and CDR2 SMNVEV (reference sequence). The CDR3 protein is CASKSGTGGGKLFF. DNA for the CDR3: TGTGCCAGCAAATCCGGGACAGGGGGTGGAAAACTGTTTTTT.

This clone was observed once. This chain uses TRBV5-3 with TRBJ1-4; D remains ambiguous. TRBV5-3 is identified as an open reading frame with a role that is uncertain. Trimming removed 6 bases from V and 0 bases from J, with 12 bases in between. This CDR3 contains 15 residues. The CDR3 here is CARKSADATNEKLFF. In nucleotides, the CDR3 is TGTGCCAGAAAGAGCGCAGATGCAACTAATGAAAAACTGTTTTTT.